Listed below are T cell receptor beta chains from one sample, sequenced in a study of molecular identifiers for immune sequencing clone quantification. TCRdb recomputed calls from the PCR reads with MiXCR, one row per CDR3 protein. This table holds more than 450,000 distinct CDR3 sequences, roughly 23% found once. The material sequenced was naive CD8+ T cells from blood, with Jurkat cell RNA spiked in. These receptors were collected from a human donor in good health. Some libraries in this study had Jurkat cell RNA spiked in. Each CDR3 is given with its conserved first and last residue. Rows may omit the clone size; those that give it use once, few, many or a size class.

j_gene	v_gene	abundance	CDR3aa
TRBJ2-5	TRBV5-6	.	CASSFMSQGGETQYF
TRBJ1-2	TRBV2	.	CASSDWDTANYGYTF
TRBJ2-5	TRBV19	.	CASSMSGQGAETQYF
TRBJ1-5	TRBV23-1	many	CASYTGGPQPQHF
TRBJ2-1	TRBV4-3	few	CASSPEGLADYNEQFF
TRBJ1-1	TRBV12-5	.	CASGLAGGVYTEAFF
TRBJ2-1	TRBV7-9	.	CASSPRPGTPSDDWFTYNGQFF
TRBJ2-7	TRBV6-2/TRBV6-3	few	CASMEGLAGLYEQYF
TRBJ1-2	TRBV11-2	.	CASSSPSGGQDPYWDGYTF
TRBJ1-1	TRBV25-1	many	CASRLGVAEAFF
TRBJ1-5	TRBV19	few	CASSLGSPQPQHF
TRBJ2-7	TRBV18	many	CASSQPGVEQYF
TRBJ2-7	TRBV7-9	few	CASSSAGAGGPYEQYF
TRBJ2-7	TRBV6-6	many	CASTEGDEQYF
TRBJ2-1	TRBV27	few	CASSLFSRGHEQFF
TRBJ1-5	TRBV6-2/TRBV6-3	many	CASSYSRVHQPQHF
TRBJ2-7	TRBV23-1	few	CASSQSSAMVGYEQYF
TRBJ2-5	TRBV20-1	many	CSARDWGLAGGGETQYF
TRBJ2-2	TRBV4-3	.	CASSQDFWGGAGELFF
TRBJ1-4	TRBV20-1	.	CSARGQVSKVEKLFF
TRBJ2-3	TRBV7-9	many	CASRPDADTQYF
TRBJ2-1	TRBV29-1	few	CSVSILGGFSEQFF
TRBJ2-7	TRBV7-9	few	CASSLRQGSSSYEQYF
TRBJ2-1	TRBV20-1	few	CSARDLFQPGLAGYEQFF
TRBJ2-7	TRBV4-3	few	CASSHELAGNYEQYF
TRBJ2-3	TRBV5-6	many	CASSLQDTQYF
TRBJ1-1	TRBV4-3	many	CASSQHSAGNTEAFF
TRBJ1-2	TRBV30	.	CAWSVSPGRGYTF
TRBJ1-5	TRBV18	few	CASSQWEERAQPQHF
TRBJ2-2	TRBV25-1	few	CASSDRGLMLNTGELFF
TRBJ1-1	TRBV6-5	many	CAIKGVGTEAFF
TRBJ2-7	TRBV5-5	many	CASSPLQDSSYEQYF
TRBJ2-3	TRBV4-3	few	CASSRKGGETDTQYF